This TCR beta chain was identified in a study of shared clonotypes between healthy human individuals. Once extracted for a subset, genomic DNA was divided evenly among several immunoSEQ plates. Sequencing was performed with immunoSEQ multiplex PCR; in TCRdb, only in-frame clones are kept and a portion is missing. The table has hundreds of thousands of clones, roughly 77% seen once. V was trimmed by 1 base and J by 4 bases, leaving 13 bases between them. There are 15 residues in the CDR3. Germline-derived CDR1 and CDR2 are SGHTA and FQGNSA. This TCR derives from a woman between 40 and 55 years old in good health. Some clones in this sample may be carry-over from other donors' samples. This rearrangement joins TRBV7-2 to TRBJ1-2, with D possibly being TRBD1 (6 bases). The material sequenced was PBMCs. CDR3 protein: CASSLDGAGAYGYTF. The CDR3 region has the DNA TGTGCCAGCAGCTTAGATGGGGCAGGGGCCTATGGCTACACCTTC. Based on the CDR3 plus reference TRBV7-2 and TRBJ1-2, the full variable domain is GAGVSQSPSNKVTEKGKDVELRCDPISGHTALYWYRQSLGQGLEFLIYFQGNSAPDKSGLPSDRFSAERTGGSVSTLTIQRTQQEDSAVYLCASSLDGAGAYGYTFGSGTRLTVV.